These 19 T cell receptor beta chains originate from one sample sequenced in a study of graft-versus-host responses after intestinal transplantation. TCRdb's table, derived via immunoSEQ multiplex PCR, lists solely in-frame clones and lacks some. The sample carries some 70,000 clones, about nine tenths recorded once. The sample was bone marrow, taken 734 days after intestinal transplantation. Every receptor here comes from a human patient who received an intestinal transplant, so some T cells may come from the graft donor.

This chain links TRBV11-1 with TRBJ2-7; perhaps TRBD2 as D (5 bases). This CDR3 contains 16 residues. CDR1 SGHAT and CDR2 FQDESV come from the germline V gene (reference sequence). V was trimmed by 4 bases and J by 4 bases, leaving 20 bases between them. The CDR3 loop reads CASSYTDTGPGYEQYF. As DNA, the CDR3 is TGTGCCAGCAGCTATACTGATACCGGGCCGGGATACGAGCAGTACTTC.

The chain employs TRBV4-2 and TRBJ2-3; D unresolved. CDR1 is LGHNA and CDR2 is YNFKEQ in the germline V gene. The CDR3 is 15 amino acids. Trimming shortened V by 0 bases and J by 2 bases, and 9 bases separated the two germline ends. For the CDR3, the DNA is TGTGCCAGCAGCCAAGAGATAGGAGTCACAGATACGCAGTATTTT. Translation: CASSQEIGVTDTQYF.

The chain employs TRBV7-2 and TRBJ1-2, with D maybe TRBD1 (6 bases). This CDR3 has 14 amino acids. V was trimmed by 4 bases and J by 2 bases, leaving 11 bases between them. Germline values: CDR1 SGHTA, CDR2 FQGNSA. CDR3 bases: TGTGCCAGCAGCTCAACAGGGAACAACTATGGCTACACCTTC. Translation gives CASSSTGNNYGYTF.

The rearrangement links TRBV19 to TRBJ2-5, with D tentatively TRBD2 (7 bases). Germline lookup yields CDR1 LNHDA and CDR2 SQIVND (reference sequence). CDR3 length: 15 residues. With 2 bases removed from V and 2 bases from J, the gap between germline ends came to 12 bases. The CDR3 loop is CASSISGGQQETQYF. CDR3 in DNA: TGTGCCAGTAGTATATCCGGGGGGCAACAAGAGACCCAGTACTTC.

In nucleotides, the CDR3 is TGTGCCAGCATGACTTCAAGAGGTCAGCCCCAGCATTTT. Translation gives CASMTSRGQPQHF. This chain links TRBV6-6 with TRBJ1-5; D is unresolved. V dropped 7 bases and J dropped 6 bases, with 13 bases sitting between them. The V gene's germline CDR1 is MNHNY and CDR2 SVGAGI (reference sequence). CDR3 size: 13 residues.

This sequence joins TRBV11-2 and TRBJ2-2, with D tentatively TRBD1 (6 bases). This CDR3 is 13 amino acids long. The V and J ends lost 3 bases and 5 bases respectively, with 7 bases between them. Germline loops: CDR1 SGHAT, CDR2 FQNNGV. CDR3 sequence (DNA): TGTGCCAGCAGCTTCACAGGGACCGGGGAGCTGTTTTTT. Amino acid sequence: CASSFTGTGELFF. The whole variable domain, filled in from reference TRBV11-2 and TRBJ2-2, reads EAGVAQSPRYKIIEKRQSVAFWCNPISGHATLYWYQQILGQGPKLLIQFQNNGVVDDSQLPKDRFSAERLKGVDSTLKIQPAKLEDSAVYLCASSFTGTGELFFGEGSRLTVL.

V gene TRBV5-1 combines with J gene TRBJ1-1, with D possibly TRBD1 on 5 matching bases. The germline gives CDR1 SGHRS, CDR2 YFSETQ. This CDR3 is 14 amino acids long. Trimming took off 4 bases at V and 5 bases at J, with 15 bases between the two ends. CDR3 DNA sequence: TGCGCCAGCAGCCCTCAGTTGGGGGAGACTGAAGCTTTCTTT. Amino acid sequence: CASSPQLGETEAFF.

The chain joins TRBV28 to TRBJ1-2; 10 bases are a match to TRBD1. The CDR3 covers 14 residues. Germline-derived CDR1 and CDR2 are MDHEN and SYDVKM. The V gene end was trimmed by 6 bases and the J gene end by 8 bases; junction bases not matched to a gene: 9. The DNA for the CDR3 is TGTGCCAGCAGGCGACGACAGGGGGCGCGAGGCTACACCTTC. It codes for CASRRRQGARGYTF.

The chain joins TRBV6-5 to TRBJ1-5, with 8 bases lining up with TRBD1. The CDR3 totals 15 residues. Germline CDR1 is MNHEY and CDR2 is SVGAGI. V lost 10 bases, J lost 7 bases, and 15 bases stayed unmatched. CDR3: CATTPAGGPRQPQHF. In DNA form, the CDR3 reads TGTGCCACCACCCCTGCAGGGGGCCCTAGACAGCCCCAGCATTTT.

The chain combines TRBV15 with TRBJ1-3; the D is unclear. Trimming removed 0 bases at V and 0 bases at J, with 15 bases between. Germline V lookup: CDR1 LNHNV, CDR2 YYDKDF (reference sequence). This CDR3 comprises 18 residues. The CDR3 DNA follows: TGTGCCACCAGCAGAGATAGGACCCTAGAAAGCTCTGGAAACACCATATATTTT. Its protein is CATSRDRTLESSGNTIYF.

The chain is built from TRBV11-1 and TRBJ2-4; D might be TRBD1 (6 bases). The CDR3 spans 18 residues. Trimming stripped 0 bases from V and 0 bases from J, with 15 bases between. The germline V gene has CDR1 SGHAT and CDR2 FQDESV (reference sequence). The CDR3 protein is CASSLAAGDALAKNIQYF. The CDR3 nucleotides are TGTGCCAGCAGCTTAGCGGCAGGGGACGCACTAGCCAAAAACATTCAGTACTTC.

This clone was observed a handful of times. Distinct nucleotide sequences in the sample also encode this CDR3. The chain recombines TRBV29-1 with TRBJ1-2; unclear D gene. The CDR3 runs to 12 residues. The germline V gene has CDR1 SQVTM and CDR2 ANQGSEA. Trimming removed 4 bases at V and 2 bases at J, with 8 bases between. CDR3 region: CSVVSGNYGYTF. DNA for the CDR3: TGCAGCGTTGTATCGGGGAACTATGGCTACACCTTC.

As DNA, the CDR3 is TGTGCCACCAGCAGAGATACTGGGCTTGGCTACACCTTC. Translation: CATSRDTGLGYTF. V is TRBV15 and J is TRBJ1-2; D is undetermined. The germline V gene has CDR1 LNHNV and CDR2 YYDKDF (reference sequence). The CDR3 covers 13 residues. V lost 0 bases to trimming and J lost 7 bases, with 9 bases between them.

This clone was counted only a few times. The rearrangement uses TRBV19 and TRBJ1-6, with D possibly matching TRBD1 (6 bases). Trimming stripped 6 bases from V and 8 bases from J, with 11 bases between. The CDR3 extends over 13 amino acids. Germline CDR1 and CDR2: LNHDA and SQIVND (reference sequence). The CDR3 loop is CASRVEGDSPLHF. In DNA form, the CDR3 reads TGTGCCAGTAGGGTGGAGGGGGATTCACCCCTCCACTTT.

The chain is built from TRBV7-9 and TRBJ2-3; D may be TRBD1 (6 bases). The CDR3 is made up of 14 amino acids. Germline CDR1 reads SEHNR; CDR2 reads FQNEAQ (reference sequence). Trimming removed 1 base at V and 5 bases at J, with 10 bases between. CDR3: CASSLDRVQDTQYF. CDR3 sequence (DNA): TGTGCCAGCAGCTTAGACAGGGTTCAAGATACGCAGTATTTT.

This clone was found a few times. This chain connects TRBV30 to TRBJ2-7; 10 nucleotides agree with TRBD2. CDR3 length: 15 residues. The ends lost 2 bases at V and 0 bases at J; junction bases unmatched: 4. Germline assignment: CDR1 GTSNPN and CDR2 SVGIG (reference sequence). CDR3 bases: TGTGCCTGGAGTCCCCTAGCGGGAGTCTCCTACGAGCAGTACTTC. Translation: CAWSPLAGVSYEQYF.

J is TRBJ1-2 and V is TRBV4-2; 7 bases are shared with TRBD1. The germline V gene has CDR1 LGHNA and CDR2 YNFKEQ. The CDR3 covers 15 residues. Germline trimming cut 2 bases from V and 3 bases from J; bases unmatched to any gene: 6. The CDR3, as DNA: TGTGCCAGCAGCCAACTTGACAGGGTGGACTATGGCTACACCTTC. The encoded protein is CASSQLDRVDYGYTF.

The J gene is TRBJ1-5, the V gene TRBV6-5; D is uncertain. V lost 6 bases to trimming and J lost 0 bases, with 9 bases between them. The germline CDR1 and CDR2 sequences are MNHEY and SVGAGI. The CDR3 is 14 amino acids. CDR3 in amino acids: CASSPVNSNQPQHF. DNA for the CDR3: TGTGCCAGCAGCCCCGTCAATAGCAATCAGCCCCAGCATTTT.

This sequence joins TRBV7-9 and TRBJ2-3; no clear D gene. Between the trimmed V and J ends, which lost 5 bases and 3 bases, there was a span of 3 bases. The V gene's germline CDR1 is SEHNR and CDR2 FQNEAQ (reference sequence). This CDR3 has 11 amino acids. This CDR3 is CASSPTDTQYF. Written as DNA, the CDR3 is TGTGCCAGCAGCCCGACAGATACGCAGTATTTT. The full variable domain, rest sourced from reference TRBV7-9 and TRBJ2-3, is DTGVSQNPRHKITKRGQNVTFRCDPISEHNRLYWYRQTLGQGPEFLTYFQNEAQLEKSRLLSDRFSAERPKGSFSTLEIQRTEQGDSAMYLCASSPTDTQYFGPGTRLTVL.